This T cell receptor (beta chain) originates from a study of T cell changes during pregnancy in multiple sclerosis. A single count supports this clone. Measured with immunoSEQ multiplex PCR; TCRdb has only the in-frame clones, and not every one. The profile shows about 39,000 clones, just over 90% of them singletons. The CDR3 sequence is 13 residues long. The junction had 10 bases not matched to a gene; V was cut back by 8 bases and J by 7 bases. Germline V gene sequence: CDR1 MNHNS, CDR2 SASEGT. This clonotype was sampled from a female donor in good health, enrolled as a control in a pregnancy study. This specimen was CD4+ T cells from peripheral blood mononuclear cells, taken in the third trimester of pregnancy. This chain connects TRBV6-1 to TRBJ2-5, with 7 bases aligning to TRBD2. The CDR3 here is CASATGGLGTQYF. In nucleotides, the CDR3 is TGTGCCAGCGCCACGGGGGGACTCGGGACCCAGTACTTC.